This T cell receptor (beta chain) was documented in a study of Ad26.COV2.S vaccination and SARS-CoV-2 variants. Treatment of the sample: around 19 received Ad26.COV2.S at low or high dose, single or two shots; several received placebo; per-sample allocation not given. The study sampled participants on day 63 after the first vaccine or placebo injection. In Boston, an adult donor aged 18-55 years took part. Ad26 vector vaccine expressed Wuhan-strain SARS-CoV-2 spike. Findings of the study overall: Whether participants received vaccine or placebo, their non-spike TCR breadth was similar.

Measured with immunoSEQ multiplex PCR; TCRdb has only the in-frame clones, and not every one. The table has about 680,000 clones, about 89% seen once. Concerning this clone: As yet, its antigen is unknown.

V dropped 0 bases and J dropped 2 bases, with 2 bases sitting between them. The germline V gene encodes CDR1 SGHDT and CDR2 YYEEEE. This CDR3 is built from 12 residues. This TCR derives from a person aged 18-60 years who received the Ad26.COV2.S COVID-19 vaccine or a placebo. Here the sequenced sample was peripheral blood, taken in a trial of Ad26.COV2.S vaccine versus placebo. The chain couples TRBV5-6 to TRBJ2-5; D is ambiguous. This CDR3 is CASSLGQETQYF. CDR3 bases: TGTGCCAGCAGCTTGGGACAAGAGACCCAGTACTTC.